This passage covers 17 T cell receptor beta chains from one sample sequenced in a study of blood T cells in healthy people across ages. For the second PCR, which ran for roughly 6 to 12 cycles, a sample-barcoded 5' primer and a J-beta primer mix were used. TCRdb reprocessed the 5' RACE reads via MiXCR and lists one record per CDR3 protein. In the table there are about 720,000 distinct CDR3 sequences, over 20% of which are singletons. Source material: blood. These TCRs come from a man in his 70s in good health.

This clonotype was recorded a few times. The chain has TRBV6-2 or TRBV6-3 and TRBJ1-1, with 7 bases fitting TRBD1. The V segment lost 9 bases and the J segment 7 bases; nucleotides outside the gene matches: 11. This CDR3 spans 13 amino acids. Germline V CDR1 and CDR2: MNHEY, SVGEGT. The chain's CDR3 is CASTGTAGLEAFF. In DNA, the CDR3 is TGTGCCAGTACCGGGACAGCAGGACTTGAAGCTTTCTTT.

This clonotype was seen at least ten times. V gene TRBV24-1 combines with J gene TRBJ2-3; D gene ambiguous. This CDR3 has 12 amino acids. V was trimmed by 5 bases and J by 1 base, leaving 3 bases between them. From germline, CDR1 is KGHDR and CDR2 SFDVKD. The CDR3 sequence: CATSGGTDTQYF. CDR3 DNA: TGTGCCACCAGTGGGGGCACAGATACGCAGTATTTT.

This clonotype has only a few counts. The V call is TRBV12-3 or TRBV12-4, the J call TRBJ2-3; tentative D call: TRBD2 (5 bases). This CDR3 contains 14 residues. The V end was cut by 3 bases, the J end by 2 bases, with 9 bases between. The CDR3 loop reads CASSLRVNTDTQYF. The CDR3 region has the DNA TGTGCCAGCAGTTTGCGGGTGAACACAGATACGCAGTATTTT.

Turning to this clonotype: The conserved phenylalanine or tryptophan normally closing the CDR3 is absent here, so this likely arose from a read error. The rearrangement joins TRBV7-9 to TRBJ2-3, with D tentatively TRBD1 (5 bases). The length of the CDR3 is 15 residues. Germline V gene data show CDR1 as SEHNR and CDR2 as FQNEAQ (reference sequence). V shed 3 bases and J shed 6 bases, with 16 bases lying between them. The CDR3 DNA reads TGTGCCAGCAGCTTCCCGGCCAGGGTGGTTGATACGCAGTATCTT. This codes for CASSFPARVVDTQYL.

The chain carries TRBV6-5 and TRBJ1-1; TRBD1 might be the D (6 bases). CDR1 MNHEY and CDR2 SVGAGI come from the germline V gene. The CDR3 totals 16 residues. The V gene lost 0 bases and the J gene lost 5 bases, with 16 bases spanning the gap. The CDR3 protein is CASSYSKGGRMTEAFF. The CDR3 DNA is TGTGCCAGCAGTTACTCGAAGGGGGGGCGCATGACTGAAGCTTTCTTT.

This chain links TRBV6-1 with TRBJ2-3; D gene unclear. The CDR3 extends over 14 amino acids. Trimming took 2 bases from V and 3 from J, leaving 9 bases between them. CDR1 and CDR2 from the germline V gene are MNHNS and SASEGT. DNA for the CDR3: TGTGCCAGCAGTGAACCAGCAATAACAGATACGCAGTATTTT. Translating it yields CASSEPAITDTQYF.

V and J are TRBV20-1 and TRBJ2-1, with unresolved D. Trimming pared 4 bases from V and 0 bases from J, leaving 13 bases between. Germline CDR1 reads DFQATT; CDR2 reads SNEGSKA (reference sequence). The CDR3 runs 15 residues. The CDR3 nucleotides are TGCAGTGCTATGACGCTTTCCTCCTCCTACAATGAGCAGTTCTTC. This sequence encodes CSAMTLSSSYNEQFF.

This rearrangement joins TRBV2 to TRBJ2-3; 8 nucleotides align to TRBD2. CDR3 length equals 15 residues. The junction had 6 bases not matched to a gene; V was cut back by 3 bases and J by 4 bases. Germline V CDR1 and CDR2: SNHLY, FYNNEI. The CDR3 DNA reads TGTGCCAGCAGTGACCCCACTAGCGGAGCAGATACGCAGTATTTT. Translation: CASSDPTSGADTQYF.

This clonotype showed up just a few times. The CDR3 protein is CAISRTSGRDEQFF. In nucleotides, the CDR3 is TGTGCCATCAGTCGGACTAGCGGGAGGGATGAGCAGTTCTTC. V and J are TRBV10-3 and TRBJ2-1; 15 bases map to TRBD2. CDR1 and CDR2 (germline): ENHRY, SYGVKD. V dropped 5 bases and J dropped 8; count of bases not matched to a gene: 1. This CDR3 has 14 amino acids.

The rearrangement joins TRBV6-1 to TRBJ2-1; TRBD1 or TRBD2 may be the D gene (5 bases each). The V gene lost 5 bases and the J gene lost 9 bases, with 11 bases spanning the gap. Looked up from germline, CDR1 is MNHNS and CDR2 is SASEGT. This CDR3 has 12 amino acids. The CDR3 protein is CASSWDRGEQFF. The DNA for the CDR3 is TGTGCCAGCAGTTGGGACCGCGGTGAGCAGTTCTTC.

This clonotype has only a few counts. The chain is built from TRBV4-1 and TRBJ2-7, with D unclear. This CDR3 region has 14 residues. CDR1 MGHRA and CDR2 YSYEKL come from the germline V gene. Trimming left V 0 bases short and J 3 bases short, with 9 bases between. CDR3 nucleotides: TGCGCCAGCAGCCAAGATAGGTCGGACTACGAGCAGTACGTC. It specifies CASSQDRSDYEQYV.

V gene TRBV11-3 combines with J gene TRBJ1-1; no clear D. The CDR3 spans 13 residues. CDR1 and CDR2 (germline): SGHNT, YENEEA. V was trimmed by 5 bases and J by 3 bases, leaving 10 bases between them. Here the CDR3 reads CASSRYRDTEAFF. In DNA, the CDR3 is TGTGCCAGCAGCCGATACCGGGACACTGAAGCTTTCTTT. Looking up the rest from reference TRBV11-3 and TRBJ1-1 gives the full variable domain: EAGVVQSPRYKIIEKKQPVAFWCNPISGHNTLYWYLQNLGQGPELLIRYENEEAVDDSQLPKDRFSAERLKGVDSTLKIQPAELGDSAVYLCASSRYRDTEAFFGQGTRLTVV.

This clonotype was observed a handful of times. CDR3 DNA sequence: TGTGCCAGCTCACCGGGACAGGGCGAGAGTTACACCTTC. It specifies CASSPGQGESYTF. The chain is built from TRBV18 and TRBJ1-2; 9 bases map to TRBD1. After removal of 3 bases from V and 11 bases from J, the junction contained 7 bases not matched to a gene. The CDR3 runs 13 residues. CDR1 and CDR2 from the germline V gene are KGHSH and LQKENI. Using reference TRBV18 and TRBJ1-2 for the parts outside the CDR3, the full variable domain is NAGVMQNPRHLVRRRGQEARLRCSPMKGHSHVYWYRQLPEEGLKFMVYLQKENIIDESGMPKERFSAEFPKEGPSILRIQQVVRGDSAAYFCASSPGQGESYTFGSGTRLTVV.

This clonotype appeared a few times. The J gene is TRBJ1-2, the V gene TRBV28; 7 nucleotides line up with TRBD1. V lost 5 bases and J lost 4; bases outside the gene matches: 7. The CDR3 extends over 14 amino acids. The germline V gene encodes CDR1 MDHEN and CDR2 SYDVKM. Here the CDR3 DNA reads TGTGCCAGCAGTGGGGACAGTAAGATCTATGGCTACACCTTC. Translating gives CASSGDSKIYGYTF.

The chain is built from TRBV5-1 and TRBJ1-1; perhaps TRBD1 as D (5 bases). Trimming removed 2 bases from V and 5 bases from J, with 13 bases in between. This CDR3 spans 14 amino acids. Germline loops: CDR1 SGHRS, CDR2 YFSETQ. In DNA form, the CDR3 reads TGCGCCAGCAGCTTCAGGGCCCTCGGGACTGAAGCTTTCTTT. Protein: CASSFRALGTEAFF.

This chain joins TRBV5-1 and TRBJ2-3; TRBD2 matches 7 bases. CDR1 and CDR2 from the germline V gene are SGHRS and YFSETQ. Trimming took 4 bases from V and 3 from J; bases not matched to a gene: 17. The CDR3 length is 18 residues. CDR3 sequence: CASSLVLFGRRETDTQYF. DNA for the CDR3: TGCGCCAGCAGCCTCGTACTGTTCGGGAGGCGGGAGACAGATACGCAGTATTTT.

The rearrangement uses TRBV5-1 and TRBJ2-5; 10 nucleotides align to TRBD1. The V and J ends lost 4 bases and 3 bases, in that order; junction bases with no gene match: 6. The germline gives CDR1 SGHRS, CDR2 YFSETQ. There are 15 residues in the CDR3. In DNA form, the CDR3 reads TGCGCCAGCAGCGAGACAGGGGGCAATGAAGAGACCCAGTACTTC. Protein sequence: CASSETGGNEETQYF.